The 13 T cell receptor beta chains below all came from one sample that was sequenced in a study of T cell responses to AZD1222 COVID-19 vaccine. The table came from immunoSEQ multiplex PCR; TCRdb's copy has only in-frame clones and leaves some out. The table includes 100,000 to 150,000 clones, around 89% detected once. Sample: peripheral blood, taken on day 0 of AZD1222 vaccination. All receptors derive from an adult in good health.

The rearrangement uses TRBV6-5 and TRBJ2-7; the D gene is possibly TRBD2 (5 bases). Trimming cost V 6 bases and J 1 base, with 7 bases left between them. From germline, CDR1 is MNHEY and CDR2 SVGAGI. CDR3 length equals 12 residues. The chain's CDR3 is CASSPGSYEQYF. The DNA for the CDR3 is TGTGCCAGCAGCCCGGGGTCCTACGAGCAGTACTTC.

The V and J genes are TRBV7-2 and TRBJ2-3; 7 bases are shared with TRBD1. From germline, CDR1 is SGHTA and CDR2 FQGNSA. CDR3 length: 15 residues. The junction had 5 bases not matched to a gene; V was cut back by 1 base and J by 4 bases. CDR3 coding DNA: TGTGCCAGCAGCTTAGAGGGGGCGCGGGCAGATACGCAGTATTTT. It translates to CASSLEGARADTQYF.

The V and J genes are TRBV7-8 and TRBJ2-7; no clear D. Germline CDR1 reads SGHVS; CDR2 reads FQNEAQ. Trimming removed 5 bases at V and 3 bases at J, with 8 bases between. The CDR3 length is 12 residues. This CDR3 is CASSRFNYEQYF. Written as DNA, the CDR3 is TGTGCCAGCAGCCGCTTTAACTACGAGCAGTACTTC. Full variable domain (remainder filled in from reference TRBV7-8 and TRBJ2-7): GAGVSQSPRYKVAKRGQDVALRCDPISGHVSLFWYQQALGQGPEFLTYFQNEAQLDKSGLPSDRFFAERPEGSVSTLKIQRTQQEDSAVYLCASSRFNYEQYFGPGTRLTVT.

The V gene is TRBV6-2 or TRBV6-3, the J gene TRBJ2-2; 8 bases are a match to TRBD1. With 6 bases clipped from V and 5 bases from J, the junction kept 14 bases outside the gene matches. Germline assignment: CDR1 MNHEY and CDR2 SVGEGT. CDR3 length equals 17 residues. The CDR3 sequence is CASSPRDRTPGTGELFF. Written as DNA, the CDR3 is TGTGCCAGCAGCCCCCGGGACAGGACACCGGGGACCGGGGAGCTGTTTTTT.

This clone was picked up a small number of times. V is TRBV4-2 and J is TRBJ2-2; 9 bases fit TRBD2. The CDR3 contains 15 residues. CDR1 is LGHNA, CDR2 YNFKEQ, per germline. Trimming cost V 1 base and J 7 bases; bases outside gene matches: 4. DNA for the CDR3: TGTGCCAGCAGCCAAGCACTAGCGGGTATCGGGGAGCTGTTTTTT. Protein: CASSQALAGIGELFF.

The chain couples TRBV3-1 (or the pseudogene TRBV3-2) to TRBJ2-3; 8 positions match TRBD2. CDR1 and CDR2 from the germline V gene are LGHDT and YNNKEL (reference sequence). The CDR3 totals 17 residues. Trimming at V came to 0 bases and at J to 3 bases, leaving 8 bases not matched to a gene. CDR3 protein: CASSQEPSGRATDTQYF. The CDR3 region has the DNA TGTGCCAGCAGCCAAGAACCCAGCGGGAGAGCAACAGATACGCAGTATTTT.

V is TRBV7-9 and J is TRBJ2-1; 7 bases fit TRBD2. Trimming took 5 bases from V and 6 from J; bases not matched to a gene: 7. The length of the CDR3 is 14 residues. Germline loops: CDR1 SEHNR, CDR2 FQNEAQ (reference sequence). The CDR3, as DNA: TGTGCCAGCAGCCCAGCGGGGCCCTCCAATGAGCAGTTCTTC. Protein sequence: CASSPAGPSNEQFF. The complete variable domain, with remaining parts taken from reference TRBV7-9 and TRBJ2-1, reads DTGVSQNPRHKITKRGQNVTFRCDPISEHNRLYWYRQTLGQGPEFLTYFQNEAQLEKSRLLSDRFSAERPKGSFSTLEIQRTEQGDSAMYLCASSPAGPSNEQFFGPGTRLTVL.

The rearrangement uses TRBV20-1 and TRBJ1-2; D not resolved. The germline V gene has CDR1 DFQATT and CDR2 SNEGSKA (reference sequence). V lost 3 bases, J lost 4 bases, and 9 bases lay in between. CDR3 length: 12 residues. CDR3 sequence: CSASLPGYGYTF. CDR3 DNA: TGCAGTGCTAGTCTTCCAGGCTATGGCTACACCTTC.

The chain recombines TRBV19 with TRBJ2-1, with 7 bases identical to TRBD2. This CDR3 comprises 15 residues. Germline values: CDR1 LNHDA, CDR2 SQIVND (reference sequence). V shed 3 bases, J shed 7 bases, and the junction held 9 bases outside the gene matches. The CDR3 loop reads CASSMFALADNEQFF. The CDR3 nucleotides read TGTGCCAGTAGTATGTTCGCCCTAGCGGATAATGAGCAGTTCTTC. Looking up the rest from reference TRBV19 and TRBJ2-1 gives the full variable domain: DGGITQSPKYLFRKEGQNVTLSCEQNLNHDAMYWYRQDPGQGLRLIYYSQIVNDFQKGDIAEGYSVSREKKESFPLTVTSAQKNPTAFYLCASSMFALADNEQFFGPGTRLTVL.

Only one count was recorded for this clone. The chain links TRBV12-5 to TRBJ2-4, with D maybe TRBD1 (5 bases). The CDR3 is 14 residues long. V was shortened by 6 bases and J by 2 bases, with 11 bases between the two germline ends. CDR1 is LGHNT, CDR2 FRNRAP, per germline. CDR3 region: CASGLSGTKNIQYF. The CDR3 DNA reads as TGTGCTAGTGGCCTATCAGGGACCAAAAACATTCAGTACTTC.

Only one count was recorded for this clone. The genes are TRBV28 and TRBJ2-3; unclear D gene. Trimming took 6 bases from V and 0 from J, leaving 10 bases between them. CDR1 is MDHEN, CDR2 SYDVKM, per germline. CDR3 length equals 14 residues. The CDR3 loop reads CASSRDLSTDTQYF. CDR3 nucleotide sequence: TGTGCCAGCAGCCGAGATCTTAGCACAGATACGCAGTATTTT.

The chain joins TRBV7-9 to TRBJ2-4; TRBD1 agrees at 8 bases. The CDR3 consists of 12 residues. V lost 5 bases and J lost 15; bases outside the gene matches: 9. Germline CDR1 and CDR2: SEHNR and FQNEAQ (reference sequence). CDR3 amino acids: CASSAGQALRYF. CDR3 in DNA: TGTGCCAGCAGCGCGGGACAGGCGCTTCGGTACTTC.

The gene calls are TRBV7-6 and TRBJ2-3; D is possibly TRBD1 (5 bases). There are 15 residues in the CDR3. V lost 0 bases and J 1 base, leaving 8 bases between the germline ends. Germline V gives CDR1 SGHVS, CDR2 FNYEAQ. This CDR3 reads CASSLAGRGTDTQYF. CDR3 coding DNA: TGTGCCAGCAGCTTAGCGGGCAGGGGCACAGATACGCAGTATTTT.